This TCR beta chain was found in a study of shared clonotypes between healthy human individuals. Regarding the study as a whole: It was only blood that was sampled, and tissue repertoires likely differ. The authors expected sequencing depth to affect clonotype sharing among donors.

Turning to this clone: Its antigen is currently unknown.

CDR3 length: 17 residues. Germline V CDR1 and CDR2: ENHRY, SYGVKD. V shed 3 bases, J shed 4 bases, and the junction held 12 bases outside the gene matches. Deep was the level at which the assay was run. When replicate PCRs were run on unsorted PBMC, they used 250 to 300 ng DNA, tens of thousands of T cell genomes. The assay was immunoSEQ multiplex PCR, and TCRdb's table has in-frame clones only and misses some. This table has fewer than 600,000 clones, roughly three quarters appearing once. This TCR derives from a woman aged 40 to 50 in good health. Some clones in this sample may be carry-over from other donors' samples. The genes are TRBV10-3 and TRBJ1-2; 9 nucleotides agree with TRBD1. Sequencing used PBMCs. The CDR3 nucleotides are TGTGCCATCAGTGACGGGACAGGGTCTTTTCGCGGCTATGGCTACACCTTC. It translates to CAISDGTGSFRGYGYTF.